Each of the 25 T cell receptor beta chains below was sequenced from the same sample in a study of blood T cell repertoires in COVID-19. The method was immunoSEQ multiplex PCR; TCRdb's version includes in-frame clones alone and lacks a portion of them. The sample holds roughly 65,000 clones; 86% are singletons and the top ten take about an eighth. Sequencing was carried out using peripheral blood. Every receptor here comes from a woman aged 55-70 years with acute or convalescent COVID-19.

A single count supports this clone. The chain carries TRBV5-1 and TRBJ2-3; 8 bases match TRBD2. Unmatched junction bases numbered 12, after V lost 1 base and J lost 5 bases. The CDR3 has 17 amino acids. Germline V gene sequence: CDR1 SGHRS, CDR2 YFSETQ. The CDR3 here is CASSLRFRGGFRDTQYF. CDR3 in DNA: TGCGCCAGCAGCTTGAGGTTCCGGGGGGGCTTTAGAGATACGCAGTATTTT.

The chain employs TRBV2 and TRBJ2-2; the match to TRBD2 covers 8 bases. This CDR3 is built from 21 residues. Looked up from germline, CDR1 is SNHLY and CDR2 is FYNNEI. V was pared by 7 bases and J by 8 bases, with 30 bases of the junction left unmatched. The CDR3 sequence: CASILIPLPWPFSGVRGELFF. The CDR3 DNA sequence: TGTGCCAGCATCCTGATACCCCTCCCTTGGCCCTTTAGCGGGGTTAGGGGGGAGCTGTTTTTT.

This clone was found once. The V gene is TRBV9, the J gene TRBJ2-6; TRBD1 might be the D (5 bases). V dropped 1 base and J dropped 0 bases, with 14 bases sitting between them. The germline V gene encodes CDR1 SGDLS and CDR2 YYNGEE. The CDR3 has 18 residues. For the CDR3, the DNA is TGTGCCAGCAGCGTACCCAGACAGCTAAGCTCTGGGGCCAACGTCCTGACTTTC. Residues: CASSVPRQLSSGANVLTF.

V is TRBV4-1 and J is TRBJ2-4, with D possibly being TRBD1 (5 bases). V dropped 1 base and J dropped 2 bases, with 9 bases sitting between them. The germline V gene encodes CDR1 MGHRA and CDR2 YSYEKL. This CDR3 has 15 residues. The CDR3: CASSQGQGTKNIQYF. The DNA of the CDR3 is TGCGCCAGCAGCCAAGGGCAGGGTACCAAAAACATTCAGTACTTC.

The genes are TRBV4-1 and TRBJ2-7; 8 bases match TRBD1. The CDR3 contains 14 residues. CDR1 and CDR2 from the germline V gene are MGHRA and YSYEKL. V lost 6 bases to trimming and J lost 7 bases; unmatched junction nucleotides: 11. For the CDR3, the DNA is TGCGCCAGCAGGAGGGACAGGTGGGCGTTAGAGCAGTACTTC. It codes for CASRRDRWALEQYF.

V is TRBV9 and J is TRBJ2-5; 11 bases agree with TRBD1. Germline V gives CDR1 SGDLS, CDR2 YYNGEE. This CDR3 is built from 17 residues. V was clipped by 2 bases and J by 2 bases; unmatched bases: 8. CDR3 sequence: CASSVRPGTGGQETQYF. The CDR3 DNA reads as TGTGCCAGCAGCGTGCGCCCCGGGACAGGGGGGCAAGAGACCCAGTACTTC. Full variable domain (missing parts from reference TRBV9 and TRBJ2-5): DSGVTQTPKHLITATGQRVTLRCSPRSGDLSVYWYQQSLDQGLQFLIQYYNGEERAKGNILERFSAQQFPDLHSELNLSSLELGDSALYFCASSVRPGTGGQETQYFGPGTRLLVL.

Regarding this clone: A junction end diverges from the germline sequence, so it may reflect a read error. The CDR3 loop reads CASTRRGTDTQYF. The CDR3 nucleotides are TGTGCCAGCACGCGGCGGGGCACGGATACGCAGTATTTT. The V call is TRBV27, the J call TRBJ2-3; D might be TRBD2 (6 bases). CDR3 size: 13 residues. Germline CDR1 reads MNHEY; CDR2 reads SMNVEV (reference sequence).

The chain has TRBV5-1 and TRBJ2-6, with 7 bases lining up with TRBD1. The CDR3 is 16 amino acids. J gave up 2 bases and V 0 bases, and 2 bases lay outside the gene matches. Germline V gene lookup returns CDR1 SGHRS and CDR2 YFSETQ. CDR3 nucleotides: TGCGCCAGCAGCTTGGTCCAGGGGGCTGGGGCCAACGTCCTGACTTTC. Translated, it gives CASSLVQGAGANVLTF.

The chain has TRBV5-4 and TRBJ2-1; TRBD2 matches at 10 bases. Trimming removed 4 bases from V and 5 bases from J; junction bases left unmatched: 9. This CDR3 spans 16 amino acids. Looked up from germline, CDR1 is SGHNT and CDR2 is YYREEE (reference sequence). CDR3 sequence reads: CASSRSGGAFNNEQFF. DNA for the CDR3: TGTGCCAGCAGCCGGAGCGGGGGGGCATTCAACAATGAGCAGTTCTTC.

This clone appeared a single time. Here the CDR3 DNA reads TGTGCCAGCAGGGGGACAGGGGTTAATTCACCCCTCCACTTT. Encoded protein: CASRGTGVNSPLHF. This chain links TRBV27 with TRBJ1-6; 10 bases map to TRBD1. Trimming removed 6 bases from V and 6 bases from J; junction bases left unmatched: 2. Germline CDR1 and CDR2: MNHEY and SMNVEV (reference sequence). The CDR3 has 14 amino acids.

This clone was detected once. This sequence joins TRBV5-1 and TRBJ1-1, with 11 bases aligning to TRBD1. From germline, CDR1 is SGHRS and CDR2 YFSETQ. The V segment lost 0 bases and the J segment 4 bases; nucleotides outside the gene matches: 2. The CDR3 extends over 15 amino acids. In DNA form, the CDR3 reads TGCGCCAGCAGCTTGGGGACAGGGGGCCGCACTGAAGCTTTCTTT. Its protein is CASSLGTGGRTEAFF.

The chain uses TRBV19 and TRBJ2-7; D possibly corresponds to TRBD1 (6 bases). V lost 5 bases to trimming and J lost 2 bases, with 13 bases between them. The CDR3 contains 14 residues. Germline V CDR1 and CDR2: LNHDA, SQIVND (reference sequence). The CDR3, as DNA: TGTGCCAGTAGTTTCCACAGGGACGCCTACGAGCAGTACTTC. It translates to CASSFHRDAYEQYF.

The rearrangement joins TRBV27 to TRBJ2-7; D may be TRBD2 (5 bases). Per germline, CDR1 MNHEY and CDR2 SMNVEV (reference sequence). The CDR3 spans 15 residues. V was clipped by 4 bases and J by 9 bases, with 22 bases between them. CDR3 DNA: TGTGCCAGCAGTTCCTATCCGGGCCTCAGAGGAGGGCAGTACTTC. Translating it yields CASSSYPGLRGGQYF.

DNA of the CDR3: TGTGCCAGTAGTATTGACAGGGTAGAGGAGACCCAGTACTTC. Residues: CASSIDRVEETQYF. The rearrangement uses TRBV19 and TRBJ2-5; TRBD1 matches 7 bases. Unmatched junction bases numbered 6, after V lost 3 bases and J lost 5 bases. The CDR3 extends over 14 amino acids. CDR1 is LNHDA and CDR2 is SQIVND in the germline V gene (reference sequence).

V gene TRBV19 combines with J gene TRBJ1-5, with a possible D match to TRBD1 (5 bases). The germline V gene encodes CDR1 LNHDA and CDR2 SQIVND (reference sequence). V was clipped by 2 bases and J by 4 bases, with 21 bases between them. CDR3 length equals 18 residues. The CDR3 region is CASSIQAVSGIHNQPQHF. CDR3 coding DNA: TGTGCCAGTAGTATACAGGCCGTCTCAGGGATTCATAATCAGCCCCAGCATTTT. The variable domain in full, with the rest retrieved from reference TRBV19 and TRBJ1-5, is DGGITQSPKYLFRKEGQNVTLSCEQNLNHDAMYWYRQDPGQGLRLIYYSQIVNDFQKGDIAEGYSVSREKKESFPLTVTSAQKNPTAFYLCASSIQAVSGIHNQPQHFGDGTRLSIL.

The chain links TRBV6-4 to TRBJ2-1; D ambiguous. V gave up 0 bases and J gave up 2 bases, with 8 bases separating them. CDR3 length: 15 amino acids. The V gene's germline CDR1 is MRHNA and CDR2 SNTAGT. DNA for the CDR3: TGTGCCAGCAGTGACTCGCAGGAAACCTACAATGAGCAGTTCTTC. Its translation: CASSDSQETYNEQFF.

V is TRBV12-3 or TRBV12-4 and J is TRBJ1-2, with D perhaps matching TRBD1 (5 bases). V dropped 3 bases and J dropped 2 bases, with 7 bases sitting between them. The CDR3 is 13 amino acids. In nucleotides, the CDR3 is TGTGCCAGCAGTTTGAAGGGGAACTATGGCTACACCTTC. Translation: CASSLKGNYGYTF.

In DNA, the CDR3 is TGTGCCAGCAGCTCAACCTTCGGGGAAAACATTCAGTACTTC. It codes for CASSSTFGENIQYF. This sequence joins TRBV5-4 and TRBJ2-4, with D perhaps TRBD2 (5 bases). With 3 bases removed from V and 5 bases from J, the gap between germline ends came to 12 bases. The CDR3 sequence is 14 residues long. Germline-derived CDR1 and CDR2 are SGHNT and YYREEE (reference sequence).

The V gene is TRBV29-1, the J gene TRBJ2-5; 8 nucleotides align to TRBD1. Germline V gene sequence: CDR1 SQVTM, CDR2 ANQGSEA. Germline trimming cut 7 bases from V and 1 base from J; bases unmatched to any gene: 2. This CDR3 spans 12 amino acids. Written as DNA, the CDR3 is TGCAGCGCAGGGACAGGCCAAGAGACCCAGTACTTC. It is translated as CSAGTGQETQYF.

CDR3 sequence reads: CASSQDALPGSGQETQYF. Here the CDR3 DNA reads TGCGCCAGCAGCCAAGATGCTCTGCCAGGATCCGGACAAGAGACCCAGTACTTC. This chain joins TRBV4-1 and TRBJ2-5; D not certain. The length of the CDR3 is 18 residues. The V end lost 0 bases, the J end lost 2 bases, and 19 bases lay between the germline ends. Germline-derived CDR1 and CDR2 are MGHRA and YSYEKL.

The chain uses TRBV28 and TRBJ2-2; 12 bases map to TRBD2. The CDR3 runs to 17 residues. J gave up 4 bases and V 3 bases, and 6 bases lay outside the gene matches. CDR1 is MDHEN and CDR2 is SYDVKM in the germline V gene. This chain's CDR3 is CASSFPSGGVRTGELFF. CDR3 bases: TGTGCCAGCAGTTTTCCTAGCGGGGGGGTTCGCACCGGGGAGCTGTTTTTT.

This clone has just a few counts. V is TRBV24-1 and J is TRBJ1-2; TRBD1 agrees at 11 bases. From germline, CDR1 is KGHDR and CDR2 SFDVKD. The CDR3 runs to 17 residues. The J segment lost 1 base and the V segment lost 3 bases, leaving 6 bases of the junction unmatched. DNA of the CDR3: TGTGCCACCAGTGATCCGGGGGGACAGGGGGATAACTATGGCTACACCTTC. Translating gives CATSDPGGQGDNYGYTF.

In DNA, the CDR3 is TGTGCCTGGGGTGGGACAGGGGGCATCTATGGCTACACCTTC. As protein: CAWGGTGGIYGYTF. The genes are TRBV30 and TRBJ1-2, with 12 bases that match TRBD1. CDR1 is GTSNPN, CDR2 SVGIG, per germline (reference sequence). Trimming removed 5 bases from V and 4 bases from J; junction bases left unmatched: 5. The CDR3 runs to 14 residues.

The rearrangement joins TRBV11-2 to TRBJ2-7; 9 nucleotides line up with TRBD2. This CDR3 has 14 amino acids. Germline CDR1 is SGHAT and CDR2 is FQNNGV. The junction had 4 bases not matched to a gene; V was cut back by 7 bases and J by 0 bases. CDR3 sequence: CASTRTSASYEQYF. Here the CDR3 DNA reads TGTGCCAGCACCAGGACTAGCGCCTCCTACGAGCAGTACTTC. The entire variable domain, with the rest obtained from reference TRBV11-2 and TRBJ2-7, is as follows: EAGVAQSPRYKIIEKRQSVAFWCNPISGHATLYWYQQILGQGPKLLIQFQNNGVVDDSQLPKDRFSAERLKGVDSTLKIQPAKLEDSAVYLCASTRTSASYEQYFGPGTRLTVT.

This sequence joins TRBV11-3 and TRBJ1-1; D is unresolved. This CDR3 has 13 amino acids. CDR1 and CDR2 from the germline V gene are SGHNT and YENEEA. Between the trimmed V and J ends, which lost 0 bases and 3 bases, there was a span of 5 bases. DNA for the CDR3: TGTGCCAGCAGCTTAGATCAGGACACTGAAGCTTTCTTT. Translated, it gives CASSLDQDTEAFF.